Each of the 25 T cell receptor beta chains below was sequenced from the same sample in a study of blood T cell repertoires in COVID-19. TCRdb keeps only in-frame clones here, not all; method: immunoSEQ multiplex PCR. The sample lists approximately 130,000 clones; around 63% were seen once. Sequenced sample: peripheral blood. Receptors originate from a woman aged 65 to 85 with acute or convalescent COVID-19.

V gene TRBV10-2 combines with J gene TRBJ1-1; D call uncertain. CDR3 length: 15 amino acids. Between the trimmed V and J ends, which lost 2 bases and 4 bases, there was a span of 14 bases. Germline CDR1 and CDR2: WSHSY and SAAADI. CDR3 region: CASSEGRGYRTEAFF. The CDR3 nucleotides read TGCGCCAGCAGTGAGGGTAGAGGGTATCGCACTGAAGCTTTCTTT.

This sequence joins TRBV10-1 and TRBJ2-5, with TRBD1 matching 10 bases. Germline values: CDR1 WNHNN, CDR2 SYGVQD (reference sequence). The trim removed 2 bases at V and 9 bases at J, leaving 6 bases unmatched. This CDR3 contains 14 residues. CDR3 nucleotides: TGCGCCAGCAGTGAGGCGACAGGGGGCACCGCCCAGTACTTC. Translating it yields CASSEATGGTAQYF.

The gene calls are TRBV5-6 and TRBJ1-4, with 8 positions matching TRBD1. Germline CDR1 SGHDT, CDR2 YYEEEE. Losses at the gene ends were 4 bases for V and 8 bases for J; bases not matched to a gene: 4. The CDR3 has 13 residues. CDR3 protein: CASSPRGREKLFF. CDR3 nucleotide sequence: TGTGCCAGCAGCCCCAGGGGGCGCGAAAAACTGTTTTTT.

This clone was picked up a small number of times. The V and J genes are TRBV18 and TRBJ2-3, with no clear D. This CDR3 is built from 14 residues. Looked up from germline, CDR1 is KGHSH and CDR2 is LQKENI. Trimming shortened V by 7 bases and J by 0 bases, and 11 bases separated the two germline ends. The CDR3 coding sequence is TGTGCCAGCTTAAAGACTTATAGCACAGATACGCAGTATTTT. Protein sequence: CASLKTYSTDTQYF. The variable domain in full, with the rest retrieved from reference TRBV18 and TRBJ2-3, is NAGVMQNPRHLVRRRGQEARLRCSPMKGHSHVYWYRQLPEEGLKFMVYLQKENIIDESGMPKERFSAEFPKEGPSILRIQQVVRGDSAAYFCASLKTYSTDTQYFGPGTRLTVL.

The J gene is TRBJ2-3, the V gene TRBV6-1, with 9 bases lining up with TRBD1. Unmatched junction bases numbered 9, after V lost 4 bases and J lost 4 bases. From germline, CDR1 is MNHNS and CDR2 SASEGT. CDR3 length equals 16 residues. DNA of the CDR3: TGTGCCAGCAGTGTTGAAGCGGGACAGGGCGCAGATACGCAGTATTTT. Its translation is CASSVEAGQGADTQYF.

The rearrangement joins TRBV27 to TRBJ1-5; 7 bases agree with TRBD1. V was clipped by 4 bases and J by 2 bases; unmatched bases: 5. The CDR3 loop spans 15 amino acids. Germline V gene lookup returns CDR1 MNHEY and CDR2 SMNVEV (reference sequence). CDR3 nucleotide sequence: TGTGCCAGCAGTTCCCAAGGGGGCGGCAATCAGCCCCAGCATTTT. Translation: CASSSQGGGNQPQHF.

V is TRBV7-9 and J is TRBJ2-3; 9 nucleotides align to TRBD2. CDR1 is SEHNR, CDR2 FQNEAQ, per germline (reference sequence). The CDR3 has 17 residues. The V gene end was trimmed by 3 bases and the J gene end by 4 bases; junction bases not matched to a gene: 11. This CDR3 is CASSFLRLAGSADTQYF. CDR3 nucleotide sequence: TGTGCCAGCAGCTTTTTGAGGCTAGCGGGGTCCGCAGATACGCAGTATTTT.

The chain has TRBV9 and TRBJ2-1; no reliable D call. The V and J ends lost 0 bases and 0 bases respectively, with 10 bases between them. The CDR3 is made up of 16 amino acids. Germline values: CDR1 SGDLS, CDR2 YYNGEE. The CDR3 coding sequence is TGTGCCAGCAGCGTAGTCGCCTGGAGCTCCTACAATGAGCAGTTCTTC. Encoded protein: CASSVVAWSSYNEQFF.

J is TRBJ2-5 and V is TRBV7-9; D is possibly TRBD1 (6 bases). The CDR3 covers 13 residues. The V gene lost 5 bases and the J gene lost 3 bases, with 10 bases spanning the gap. Per the germline V gene, CDR1 is SEHNR and CDR2 is FQNEAQ (reference sequence). CDR3 coding DNA: TGTGCCAGCAGCCGGAACAGGGAAGAGACCCAGTACTTC. Protein sequence: CASSRNREETQYF.

This chain links TRBV28 with TRBJ1-6; TRBD1 matches 9 bases. The ends lost 6 bases at V and 10 bases at J; junction bases unmatched: 10. The CDR3 consists of 15 residues. Per germline, CDR1 MDHEN and CDR2 SYDVKM. CDR3 bases: TGTGCCAGCAGCCCTCCTCAGGGACAGGGATCACCCCTCCACTTT. It is translated as CASSPPQGQGSPLHF.

The CDR3 loop reads CSAGQGANEQYF. CDR3 coding DNA: TGCAGCGCGGGACAGGGGGCGAACGAGCAGTACTTC. This sequence joins TRBV29-1 and TRBJ2-7; 12 bases are shared with TRBD1. The germline V gene encodes CDR1 SQVTM and CDR2 ANQGSEA. CDR3 size: 12 residues. V lost 7 bases, J lost 5 bases, and 3 bases stayed unmatched.

On this clone itself: Other DNA variants within this sample encode the same CDR3. The V and J genes are TRBV19 and TRBJ2-6; D possibly corresponds to TRBD2 (5 bases). Germline loops: CDR1 LNHDA, CDR2 SQIVND (reference sequence). The CDR3 covers 17 residues. Trimming stripped 10 bases from V and 2 bases from J, with 21 bases between. CDR3 coding DNA: TGTGCCACCAAGAGGGCTGGGGAAGGGACTGGGGCCAACGTCCTGACTTTC. Translation gives CATKRAGEGTGANVLTF.

The chain couples TRBV10-1 to TRBJ1-5; D is uncertain. V was cut by 7 bases and J by 4 bases, with 11 bases left in between. Germline CDR1 WNHNN, CDR2 SYGVQD (reference sequence). The CDR3 length is 13 residues. CDR3 protein: CASKLLWNQPQHF. The DNA of the CDR3 is TGCGCCAGCAAGCTCCTCTGGAATCAGCCCCAGCATTTT.

The rearrangement uses TRBV9 and TRBJ2-1; D gene ambiguous. Trimming took 0 bases from V and 6 from J, leaving 13 bases between them. Germline CDR1 reads SGDLS; CDR2 reads YYNGEE. CDR3 size: 15 residues. The CDR3 bases are TGTGCCAGCAGCGTAGCTACTGGCGGATTCAATGAGCAGTTCTTC. Residues: CASSVATGGFNEQFF.

As DNA, the CDR3 is TGTGCCAGCAGTCTACAGGGGGTTGGCTACACCTTC. This codes for CASSLQGVGYTF. The chain recombines TRBV12-3 or TRBV12-4 with TRBJ1-2, with 8 bases aligning to TRBD1. V shed 5 bases, J shed 7 bases, and the junction held 3 bases outside the gene matches. The CDR3 totals 12 residues.

This clone was picked up many times. The CDR3 reads CASSLFAGGNYGYTF. The CDR3 DNA reads as TGTGCCAGCAGCTTATTCGCAGGGGGCAACTATGGCTACACCTTC. The chain combines TRBV11-2 with TRBJ1-2, with TRBD1 matching 8 bases. The CDR3 is made up of 15 amino acids. Germline V gives CDR1 SGHAT, CDR2 FQNNGV. V was clipped by 2 bases and J by 2 bases; unmatched bases: 4.

This clone has a handful of counts. The chain couples TRBV30 to TRBJ1-1; maybe TRBD1 (5 bases). This CDR3 has 11 amino acids. Deletions cut 7 bases from V and 10 bases from J, with 16 bases between. Germline assignment: CDR1 GTSNPN and CDR2 SVGIG (reference sequence). As DNA, the CDR3 is TGTGCCTCTGGTTTAGGGGAAGTAGCTTTCTTT. Translation: CASGLGEVAFF. Together with reference TRBV30 and TRBJ1-1, the CDR3 gives the full variable domain: SQTIHQWPATLVQPVGSPLSLECTVEGTSNPNLYWYRQAAGRGLQLLFYSVGIGQISSEVPQNLSASRPQDRQFILSSKKLLLSDSGFYLCASGLGEVAFFGQGTRLTVV.

CDR3 in amino acids: CASSLRGGTQETQYF. The CDR3, as DNA: TGTGCCAGCAGCTTAAGAGGGGGCACCCAAGAGACCCAGTACTTC. The chain recombines TRBV7-2 with TRBJ2-5; 7 positions match TRBD1. The length of the CDR3 is 15 residues. J was trimmed by 1 base and V by 2 bases; bases with no gene match: 4. Germline V gene sequence: CDR1 SGHTA, CDR2 FQGNSA.

Concerning this clone: The junction does not match germline at one end; this may be a read error. The chain links TRBV9 to TRBJ2-2; D uncertain. CDR1 SGDLS and CDR2 YYNGEE come from the germline V gene. This CDR3 spans 13 amino acids. The CDR3 nucleotides are TGTGCCGGCAGCCCCTTTGAGGCCGGGGAGCTGTTTTTT. The encoded protein is CAGSPFEAGELFF.

This chain uses TRBV9 with TRBJ2-1; 9 bases are shared with TRBD2. V shed 4 bases and J 9 bases; nucleotides not matched to a gene: 11. The CDR3 runs to 15 residues. Germline V gene sequence: CDR1 SGDLS, CDR2 YYNGEE. The CDR3 region has the DNA TGTGCCAGCAGCCCTACTGGCGGGGGGGCCGGTGAGCAGTTCTTC. Translating it yields CASSPTGGGAGEQFF.

The chain combines TRBV6-5 with TRBJ1-2, with 7 positions matching TRBD1. Looked up from germline, CDR1 is MNHEY and CDR2 is SVGAGI. V trimming: 0 bases; J trimming: 7 bases; junction bases outside the gene matches: 5. The CDR3 totals 14 residues. The CDR3 is CASSYSGRGSGYTF. As DNA, the CDR3 is TGTGCCAGCAGTTACTCGGGCAGGGGGAGTGGCTACACCTTC.

The chain is built from TRBV19 and TRBJ1-5; 11 nucleotides agree with TRBD1. Germline V gene data show CDR1 as LNHDA and CDR2 as SQIVND (reference sequence). The CDR3 is 14 amino acids. V lost 7 bases to trimming and J lost 6 bases; unmatched junction nucleotides: 5. The DNA for the CDR3 is TGTGCCAGTACCGGGACAGGGGGAGGTCAGCCCCAGCATTTT. As protein: CASTGTGGGQPQHF.

The chain joins TRBV10-3 to TRBJ2-1, with D maybe TRBD2 (6 bases). The V gene lost 0 bases and the J gene lost 7 bases, with 16 bases spanning the gap. The germline V gene encodes CDR1 ENHRY and CDR2 SYGVKD. The CDR3 has 16 residues. The CDR3 spells CAISESPAGSGNEQFF. The DNA of the CDR3 is TGTGCCATCAGTGAGTCCCCCGCGGGGTCAGGGAATGAGCAGTTCTTC.

The chain combines TRBV6-5 with TRBJ1-2; D not certain. CDR1 is MNHEY and CDR2 is SVGAGI in the germline V gene. The CDR3 contains 14 residues. V dropped 2 bases and J dropped 0 bases, with 7 bases sitting between them. As DNA, the CDR3 is TGTGCCAGCAGTTACGCACAGACTAACTATGGCTACACCTTC. Translation: CASSYAQTNYGYTF.

V is TRBV27 and J is TRBJ2-7, with a weak D call TRBD1 (6 bases). Trimming took 2 bases from V and 3 from J, leaving 11 bases between them. Germline-derived CDR1 and CDR2 are MNHEY and SMNVEV (reference sequence). The CDR3 is made up of 14 amino acids. The CDR3 DNA reads as TGTGCCAGCAGTTTACCGGGACAATACTACGAGCAGTACTTC. This translates into CASSLPGQYYEQYF.